This T cell receptor (beta chain) appears in the sequencing data of a study of T cell repertoires in cytomegalovirus infection. Whole-study context: CMV infection together with matching HLA type was indicated by public TCR beta signatures.

Study findings and constraints: There were HLA-C-restricted CMV-specific TCR beta clonotypes dominating the ex vivo response. CMV carriers with the relevant HLA were identified by cumulative public TCR beta family frequency.

Trimming stripped 5 bases from V and 0 bases from J, with 13 bases between. CDR3 size: 15 residues. Germline CDR1 and CDR2: SGHVS and FNYEAQ. At least ten counts were recorded for this clonotype. Its matching antigen is unknown. From the reads, TCRdb called clonotypes with MiXCR, one entry per CDR3 protein. The sample shows over 450,000 distinct CDR3 sequences, about 11% of them seen only once. The chain joins TRBV7-6 to TRBJ1-1; D is possibly TRBD1 (6 bases). This clonotype was sampled from a human donor in good health (CMV status not recorded). Some clones in this sample may be carry-over from other donors' samples. Sequencing input: PBMCs. CDR3 bases: TGTGCCAGCAGCCGAGGGGGGCCCATGAACACTGAAGCTTTCTTT. Its protein product is CASSRGGPMNTEAFF.